These 19 T cell receptor beta chains were all obtained from the same sample, sequenced in a study of memory CD4+ T cells and cytomegalovirus serostatus. Clones were sequenced by immunoSEQ multiplex PCR, and TCRdb holds only the in-frame ones, with some missing. The sample lists roughly 67,000 clones, 70% to 80% occurring once. The sort gate was single viable CD3+CD4+CD8-CD45RO+ cells for memory CD4+ T cells. Sequences were obtained from memory CD4+ T cells from blood. The source is an adult in good health and CMV-seropositive.

This clone was counted a few times. The rearrangement joins TRBV5-4 to TRBJ2-5; D unclear. The V gene's germline CDR1 is SGHNT and CDR2 YYREEE (reference sequence). The CDR3 extends over 13 amino acids. The V gene lost 1 base and the J gene lost 3 bases, with 7 bases spanning the gap. The CDR3, as DNA: TGTGCCAGCAGCTTGCGAGGAGAAGAGACCCAGTACTTC. Amino acid sequence: CASSLRGEETQYF.

As DNA, the CDR3 is TGTGCCAGCAGGAAGGGGGCGGGGGGCACTGAAGCTTTCTTT. Its translation is CASRKGAGGTEAFF. The rearrangement links TRBV7-2 to TRBJ1-1, with 7 positions matching TRBD1. Germline V lookup: CDR1 SGHTA, CDR2 FQGNSA. With 6 bases clipped from V and 4 bases from J, the junction kept 8 bases outside the gene matches. The CDR3 totals 14 residues.

V usage is TRBV19 and J usage is TRBJ1-2; 8 bases match TRBD1. Trimming removed 6 bases from V and 7 bases from J; junction bases left unmatched: 4. Per the germline V gene, CDR1 is LNHDA and CDR2 is SQIVND (reference sequence). The CDR3 length is 12 residues. The CDR3 DNA reads TGTGCCAGTAGGACAGGGGAGGGTGGCTACACCTTC. The encoded protein is CASRTGEGGYTF.

This clone was seen only a few times. This rearrangement joins TRBV27 to TRBJ1-1, with a weak D call TRBD1 (6 bases). Germline assignment: CDR1 MNHEY and CDR2 SMNVEV (reference sequence). V was pared by 6 bases and J by 5 bases, with 13 bases between. The CDR3 contains 13 residues. In DNA, the CDR3 is TGTGCCAGCAGATCGGGGGCGTGGACTGAAGCTTTCTTT. Translated, it gives CASRSGAWTEAFF.

This clone is judged medium-sized. This chain joins TRBV5-4 and TRBJ2-2; D is perhaps TRBD1 (6 bases). There are 16 residues in the CDR3. The germline CDR1 and CDR2 sequences are SGHNT and YYREEE (reference sequence). V was trimmed by 1 base and J by 0 bases, leaving 10 bases between them. The chain's CDR3 is CASSLWTATNTGELFF. The CDR3 DNA follows: TGTGCCAGCAGCTTGTGGACAGCTACGAACACCGGGGAGCTGTTTTTT.

J is TRBJ1-1 and V is TRBV7-2; no clear D. V was trimmed by 4 bases and J by 4 bases, leaving 13 bases between them. Germline CDR1 and CDR2: SGHTA and FQGNSA. There are 14 residues in the CDR3. The CDR3 reads CASSSMDWGTEAFF. The CDR3 nucleotides are TGTGCCAGCAGCTCCATGGACTGGGGCACTGAAGCTTTCTTT.

As to this clone: At one end the junction does not follow the germline gene, possibly because of a read error. V and J are TRBV7-7 and TRBJ2-2; 11 nucleotides match TRBD2. Germline values: CDR1 SSHAT, CDR2 FNYEAQ (reference sequence). This CDR3 spans 19 amino acids. The CDR3 protein is CASSQPLGTSGTNTGELFF. The CDR3 DNA reads TGTGCTAGCAGCCAACCGCTTGGGACTAGCGGAACGAACACCGGGGAGCTGTTTTTT.

The rearrangement joins TRBV15 to TRBJ1-2; D not resolved. With 5 bases removed from V and 4 bases from J, the gap between germline ends came to 17 bases. Germline CDR1 LNHNV, CDR2 YYDKDF (reference sequence). The CDR3 length is 15 residues. CDR3 nucleotide sequence: TGTGCCACCAGCGAACCCCAGGTGACCTTCTATGGCTACACCTTC. Residues: CATSEPQVTFYGYTF.

The chain is built from TRBV18 and TRBJ2-1; TRBD1 matches 9 bases. In germline, CDR1 is KGHSH, CDR2 LQKENI. The CDR3 is 16 residues long. After removal of 2 bases from V and 5 bases from J, the junction contained 7 bases not matched to a gene. CDR3 nucleotides: TGTGCCAGCTCACCATCAAGGACAGGGGACCACAATGAGCAGTTCTTC. Its protein is CASSPSRTGDHNEQFF.

The chain is built from TRBV7-2 and TRBJ2-1, with 10 positions matching TRBD2. J gave up 3 bases and V 5 bases, and 7 bases lay outside the gene matches. There are 16 residues in the CDR3. Germline V gives CDR1 SGHTA, CDR2 FQGNSA. The CDR3 is CASSSGLADHYNEQFF. The CDR3 nucleotides are TGTGCCAGCAGCAGCGGACTAGCGGACCACTACAATGAGCAGTTCTTC.

CDR3 sequence (DNA): TGTGCCATCACATGGGACGGGCCCTCTGGAAACACCATATATTTT. It specifies CAITWDGPSGNTIYF. The chain uses TRBV10-3 and TRBJ1-3; possibly TRBD1 for D (5 bases). The germline CDR1 and CDR2 sequences are ENHRY and SYGVKD. The CDR3 contains 15 residues. The ends were cut back, 7 bases at V and 0 bases at J, with 13 bases in the middle.

The sample holds a few counts of this clone. The chain links TRBV29-1 to TRBJ1-3, with 8 bases that match TRBD1. Trimming took 7 bases from V and 3 from J; bases not matched to a gene: 5. This CDR3 contains 13 residues. In germline, CDR1 is SQVTM, CDR2 ANQGSEA. The CDR3 DNA sequence: TGCAGCGCCGGACAGGGATTTGGAAACACCATATATTTT. This sequence encodes CSAGQGFGNTIYF.

In this sample, this clone turned up a few times. The chain joins TRBV11-2 to TRBJ1-4, with 8 bases aligning to TRBD1. Per the germline V gene, CDR1 is SGHAT and CDR2 is FQNNGV. Trimming removed 5 bases from V and 7 bases from J; junction bases left unmatched: 6. This CDR3 is built from 14 residues. The CDR3 sequence is CASSDQQGGEKLFF. For the CDR3, the DNA is TGTGCCAGCAGCGATCAACAGGGGGGTGAAAAACTGTTTTTT.

J is TRBJ2-5 and V is TRBV6-5, with D possibly being TRBD2 (5 bases). Germline assignment: CDR1 MNHEY and CDR2 SVGAGI. Between the trimmed V and J ends, which lost 5 bases and 1 base, there was a span of 11 bases. This CDR3 has 14 amino acids. The CDR3 loop is CASSLSRGQETQYF. CDR3 coding DNA: TGTGCCAGCAGTCTGAGTCGGGGCCAAGAGACCCAGTACTTC.

The CDR3 here is CASTLTDGGEKLFF. The DNA for the CDR3 is TGTGCCAGCACCTTAACGGACGGTGGGGAAAAACTGTTTTTT. The chain recombines TRBV2 with TRBJ1-4; no reliable D call. CDR3 length: 14 residues. In germline, CDR1 is SNHLY, CDR2 FYNNEI. Trimming took 7 bases from V and 8 from J, leaving 17 bases between them.

The chain employs TRBV4-1 and TRBJ2-1; maybe TRBD1 (6 bases). Deletions cut 4 bases from V and 12 bases from J, with 22 bases between. Per the germline V gene, CDR1 is MGHRA and CDR2 is YSYEKL. The CDR3 sequence is 15 residues long. The CDR3 DNA follows: TGCGCCAGCAGCCTCCAGGACAGCTCCCGGAGTGGGCAGTTCTTC. It yields the protein CASSLQDSSRSGQFF.

The chain employs TRBV5-4 and TRBJ2-7, with a possible D match to TRBD2 (6 bases). V was trimmed by 4 bases and J by 3 bases, leaving 17 bases between them. The CDR3 covers 15 residues. Germline V gene lookup returns CDR1 SGHNT and CDR2 YYREEE (reference sequence). The CDR3: CASSLRDFVGYEQYF. The CDR3 DNA follows: TGTGCCAGCAGCCTCCGGGACTTTGTGGGCTACGAGCAGTACTTC.

V usage is TRBV7-8 and J usage is TRBJ1-2, with 7 nucleotides matching TRBD1. Germline V gene sequence: CDR1 SGHVS, CDR2 FQNEAQ. This CDR3 comprises 15 residues. J lost 3 bases, V lost 7 bases, and 11 bases had no gene match. CDR3 DNA: TGTGCCAGCACCAGAGACAGGGTTGGGGACTATGGCTACACCTTC. Amino acids: CASTRDRVGDYGYTF.

V and J are TRBV10-1 and TRBJ2-2, with 9 bases fitting TRBD2. Trimming took 6 bases from V and 4 from J; bases not matched to a gene: 6. Germline V lookup: CDR1 WNHNN, CDR2 SYGVQD (reference sequence). The length of the CDR3 is 15 residues. CDR3 sequence reads: CASSYSGSGTGELFF. CDR3 in DNA: TGCGCCAGCAGCTATAGCGGGAGTGGCACCGGGGAGCTGTTTTTT.